The rows below give T cell receptor beta chains drawn from one sample of a study of immune cell composition in non-small cell lung cancer. Assay: immunoSEQ multiplex PCR; the TCRdb copy retains only in-frame clones and omits some. The table includes about 7,000 clones, 70% to 85% detected once. Source material: non-adjacent lung tissue. The receptors originated from a human donor with non-small cell lung cancer. Both conserved end residues are part of each CDR3. D genes are given only for firm matches. The size field is filled for only some rows; it gives once, few, many or a size class.

j_call	cdr3_length	v_call	d_call	clone_size	cdr3_aa	cdr3_nt
TRBJ2-3	16	TRBV7-2	TRBD2	NA	CASSSYGSGRADTQYF	TGTGCCAGCAGCTCCTATGGAAGCGGGAGGGCAGATACGCAGTATTTT
TRBJ2-1	16	TRBV13	TRBD2	NA	CASSLPRQRGYNEQFF	TGTGCCAGCAGCTTACCCAGACAGCGGGGTTACAATGAGCAGTTCTTC
TRBJ2-1	13	TRBV27	TRBD2	NA	CASSLWGGYEQFF	TGTGCCAGCAGTTTATGGGGGGGTTATGAGCAGTTCTTC
TRBJ1-6	16	TRBV6-5	TRBD1	NA	CASSYRWTGPNSPLHF	TGTGCCAGCAGTTACCGATGGACAGGGCCTAATTCACCCCTCCACTTT
TRBJ2-1	13	TRBV7-3	NA	once	CASSFGSGDEQFF	TGTGCCAGCAGCTTCGGGTCGGGGGATGAGCAGTTCTTC
TRBJ1-2	14	TRBV6-6	NA	NA	CASSRTRRTVGYTF	TGTGCCAGCAGCCGTACGCGGAGGACGGTTGGCTACACCTTC
TRBJ1-5	14	TRBV28	NA	NA	CASRETGSNQPQHF	TGTGCCAGCAGAGAGACTGGGAGCAATCAGCCCCAGCATTTT
TRBJ2-1	12	TRBV5-5	NA	once	CASSLGGHEQFF	TGTGCCAGCAGCTTAGGAGGCCATGAGCAGTTCTTC
TRBJ2-7	12	TRBV14	TRBD1	NA	CASSRQGYEQYF	TGTGCCAGCAGCCGACAGGGCTACGAGCAGTACTTC
TRBJ1-5	14	TRBV6-6	NA	NA	CASSLTGYNQPQHF	TGTGCCAGCAGCCTCACAGGGTACAATCAGCCCCAGCATTTT
TRBJ2-5	13	TRBV28	TRBD2	NA	CASTFTGGRGRYF	TGTGCCAGCACCTTCACGGGGGGGAGGGGAAGGTACTTC
TRBJ1-1	18	TRBV7-9	TRBD1	NA	CASRFQAGTGLMNTEAFF	TGTGCCAGCAGATTCCAAGCCGGGACAGGGTTAATGAACACTGAAGCTTTCTTT
TRBJ2-3	15	TRBV5-1	TRBD2	NA	CASSLELASTDTQYF	TGCGCCAGCAGCTTGGAACTAGCGAGTACAGATACGCAGTATTTT
TRBJ2-1	14	TRBV7-9	NA	once	CASSSRTGRDEQFF	TGTGCCAGCAGCTCACGGACAGGGAGGGATGAGCAGTTCTTC
TRBJ2-5	10	TRBV20-1	TRBD2	NA	CSWGGETQYF	TGCAGCTGGGGGGGTGAGACCCAGTACTTC
TRBJ2-6	12	TRBV29-1	NA	NA	CSVLRDSNVLTF	TGCAGCGTTCTCCGGGACTCCAACGTCCTGACTTTC
TRBJ1-2	12	TRBV5-6	NA	NA	CASSLRQVGYTF	TGTGCCAGCAGCTTGAGACAGGTGGGCTACACCTTC
TRBJ2-4	17	TRBV9	NA	few	CASSPEGTVTAKNIQYF	TGTGCCAGCAGCCCCGAGGGTACGGTCACCGCCAAAAACATTCAGTACTTC
TRBJ2-5	15	TRBV5-6	NA	NA	CASSEGLRYQETQYF	TGTGCCAGCAGCGAGGGACTCCGGTACCAAGAGACCCAGTACTTC
TRBJ1-2	15	TRBV5-5	NA	few	CASSSSGSQAYGYTF	TGTGCCAGCAGCTCTTCGGGGTCGCAGGCCTATGGCTACACCTTC
TRBJ2-1	16	TRBV6-6	NA	NA	CASSSRAGAHSYEQFF	TGTGCCAGCAGCTCCCGTGCGGGGGCCCACTCTTATGAGCAGTTCTTC
TRBJ2-7	18	TRBV7-9	TRBD2	few	CASSSLGTSGPSSYEQYF	TGTGCCAGCAGCTCCCTCGGGACTAGCGGCCCGAGCTCCTACGAGCAGTACTTC
TRBJ1-1	17	TRBV28	NA	once	CASRDRHLTLMNTEAFF	TGTGCCAGCAGAGACAGGCATTTAACTCTCATGAACACTGAAGCTTTCTTT
TRBJ1-1	15	TRBV21-1	NA	few	CASSTHRGLNTEAFF	TGTGCCAGCAGCACCCACAGGGGGTTGAACACTGAAGCTTTCTTT
TRBJ1-5	13	TRBV15	TRBD1	NA	CATTFDRGQPQHF	TGTGCCACCACCTTCGACAGGGGCCAGCCCCAGCATTTT
TRBJ2-5	14	TRBV10-3	TRBD1	NA	CAISPTGVGETQYF	TGTGCCATCAGCCCGACAGGGGTGGGAGAGACCCAGTACTTC
TRBJ2-1	15	TRBV4-3	TRBD2	NA	CASSQVAGDPDEQFF	TGCGCCAGCAGCCAAGTAGCGGGGGATCCGGACGAGCAGTTCTTC
TRBJ2-3	15	TRBV27	NA	NA	CASSPAGASTDTQYF	TGTGCCAGCTCCCCCGCGGGGGCTAGCACAGATACGCAGTATTTT
TRBJ2-3	17	TRBV6-1	NA	NA	CASSEAILRGSTDTQYF	TGTGCCAGCAGTGAAGCAATCCTCAGAGGTAGCACAGATACGCAGTATTTT
TRBJ2-1	14	TRBV4-2	NA	NA	CASGREDPLNEQFF	TGTGCCAGCGGAAGGGAGGACCCCTTGAATGAGCAGTTCTTC
TRBJ2-7	15	TRBV4-1	TRBD1	NA	CASSQLDRATYEQYF	TGCGCCAGCAGCCAATTGGACAGGGCCACCTACGAGCAGTACTTC
TRBJ1-2	15	TRBV7-6	TRBD1	NA	CASSLGAKGQGVLAF	TGTGCCAGCAGCTTAGGCGCAAAGGGACAGGGGGTATTGGCCTTC
TRBJ2-5	14	TRBV28	TRBD2	NA	CASAPSGRAKTQYF	TGTGCCAGCGCTCCTAGCGGGAGGGCCAAGACCCAGTACTTC
TRBJ2-1	15	TRBV7-2	TRBD1	NA	CASSSLGQGFYEQFF	TGTGCCAGCAGCTCTCTGGGACAGGGGTTTTATGAGCAGTTCTTC
TRBJ1-1	13	TRBV28	NA	few	CASSLSGGSEAFF	TGTGCCAGCAGTTTATCGGGGGGGTCTGAAGCTTTCTTT
TRBJ2-6	18	TRBV7-6	TRBD1	NA	CASSPSYRGVGGANVLTF	TGTGCCAGCAGCCCCAGCTACAGGGGAGTTGGTGGGGCCAACGTCCTGACTTTC
TRBJ2-7	14	TRBV29-1	TRBD2	NA	CSVGLAGGPGEQYF	TGCAGCGTTGGACTAGCGGGAGGGCCGGGTGAGCAGTACTTC
TRBJ2-1	14	TRBV4-3	TRBD2	few	CASSQGLAFNEQFF	TGCGCCAGCAGCCAAGGACTAGCTTTCAATGAGCAGTTCTTC
TRBJ1-1	14	TRBV19	NA	NA	CASSIGQGRTEAFF	TGTGCCAGTAGTATCGGGCAGGGGCGCACTGAAGCTTTCTTT
TRBJ2-7	15	TRBV13	NA	NA	CASSKSSGAPGEQYF	TGTGCCAGCAGCAAGAGTTCAGGGGCCCCGGGGGAGCAGTACTTC
TRBJ1-1	12	TRBV27	NA	NA	CASTGGDTEAFF	TGTGCCAGCACCGGGGGAGACACTGAAGCTTTCTTT
TRBJ2-7	15	TRBV4-2	TRBD1	NA	CASSQGDRGLYEQYF	TGTGCCAGCAGCCAAGGGGACAGAGGTCTCTACGAGCAGTACTTC
TRBJ1-5	15	TRBV19	NA	NA	CASSIDLGGARPQHF	TGTGCCAGTAGTATAGATCTCGGGGGGGCGAGGCCCCAGCATTTT
TRBJ1-2	15	TRBV2	NA	few	CASSVRWQGWLGYTF	TGTGCCAGCAGTGTCCGCTGGCAGGGCTGGCTTGGCTACACCTTC
TRBJ1-1	17	TRBV4-2	NA	once	CASSQDWAGPPVTEAFF	TGTGCCAGCAGCCAAGATTGGGCAGGTCCACCCGTCACTGAAGCTTTCTTT
TRBJ2-7	15	TRBV4-1	NA	NA	CASSLQPRSFYEQYF	TGCGCCAGCAGCCTTCAGCCTAGGAGCTTCTACGAGCAGTACTTC
TRBJ2-2	16	TRBV7-9	TRBD2	NA	CASSLFSGRRTGELFF	TGTGCCAGCAGCTTGTTTAGCGGGAGGAGGACCGGGGAGCTGTTTTTT
TRBJ2-5	16	TRBV9	TRBD2	medium-sized	CASSVGGLGIGETQYF	TGTGCCAGCAGCGTGGGGGGGTTAGGAATCGGGGAGACCCAGTACTTC
TRBJ2-1	14	TRBV6-5	NA	NA	CASSRPTGLNEQFF	TGTGCCAGCAGTAGACCGACAGGCCTCAATGAGCAGTTCTTC
TRBJ1-5	14	TRBV5-6	NA	NA	CASSEIGGNQPQHF	TGTGCCAGCAGCGAAATAGGGGGCAATCAGCCCCAGCATTTT
TRBJ1-4	15	TRBV4-3	TRBD1	NA	CASSHYRGREEKLFF	TGCGCCAGCAGCCATTACAGGGGGCGGGAGGAAAAACTGTTTTTT
TRBJ1-1	15	TRBV5-8	TRBD1	NA	CASSFYPTGSTEAFF	TGTGCCAGCAGCTTTTACCCGACAGGGAGCACTGAAGCTTTCTTT
TRBJ2-1	17	TRBV4-3	NA	once	CASSHDSGDNYYNEQFF	TGCGCCAGCAGCCACGATTCGGGGGATAATTACTACAATGAGCAGTTCTTC
TRBJ1-3	15	TRBV6-5	NA	NA	CASSYSMVAGNTIYF	TGTGCCAGCAGTTACTCGATGGTAGCTGGAAACACCATATATTTT
TRBJ1-2	14	TRBV5-5	TRBD1	NA	CASSLDRGHYGYTF	TGTGCCAGCAGCTTGGACAGGGGGCACTATGGCTACACCTTC
TRBJ2-7	14	TRBV7-8	NA	NA	CASSLVSGSYEQYF	TGTGCCAGCAGCTTGGTGAGCGGCTCCTACGAGCAGTACTTC
TRBJ2-7	16	TRBV28	TRBD2	NA	CASSPLPTSGSYEQYF	TGTGCCAGCAGTCCTCTACCGACTAGCGGGAGTTACGAGCAGTACTTC
TRBJ2-3	15	TRBV28	NA	NA	CASSLGGAWADTQYF	TGTGCCAGCAGTTTGGGGGGGGCTTGGGCAGATACGCAGTATTTT
TRBJ2-2	14	TRBV19	NA	NA	CASSIDQNTGELFF	TGTGCCAGTAGTATAGATCAAAACACCGGGGAGCTGTTTTTT
TRBJ1-6	15	TRBV2	TRBD1	few	CASTGGGRVRSPLHF	TGTGCCAGCACGGGAGGGGGCAGGGTACGGTCACCCCTCCACTTT